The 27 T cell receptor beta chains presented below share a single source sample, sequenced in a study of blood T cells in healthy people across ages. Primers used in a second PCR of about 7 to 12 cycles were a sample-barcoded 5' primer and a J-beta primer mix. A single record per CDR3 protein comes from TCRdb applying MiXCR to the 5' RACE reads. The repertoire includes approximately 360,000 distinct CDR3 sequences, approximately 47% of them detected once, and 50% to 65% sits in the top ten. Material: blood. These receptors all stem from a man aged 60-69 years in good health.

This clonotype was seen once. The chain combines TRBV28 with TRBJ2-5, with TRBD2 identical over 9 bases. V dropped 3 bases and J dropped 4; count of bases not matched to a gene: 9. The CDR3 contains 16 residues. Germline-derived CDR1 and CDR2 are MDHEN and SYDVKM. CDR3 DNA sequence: TGTGCCAGCAGTTTGGGAGCGGGAGGTATGGGAGAGACCCAGTACTTC. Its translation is CASSLGAGGMGETQYF.

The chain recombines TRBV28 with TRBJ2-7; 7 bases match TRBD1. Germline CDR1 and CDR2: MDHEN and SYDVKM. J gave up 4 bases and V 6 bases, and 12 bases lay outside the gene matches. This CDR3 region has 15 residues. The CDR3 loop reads CASSLDRALRYEQYF. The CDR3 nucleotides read TGTGCCAGCAGCCTTGACAGGGCCCTCAGGTACGAGCAGTACTTC.

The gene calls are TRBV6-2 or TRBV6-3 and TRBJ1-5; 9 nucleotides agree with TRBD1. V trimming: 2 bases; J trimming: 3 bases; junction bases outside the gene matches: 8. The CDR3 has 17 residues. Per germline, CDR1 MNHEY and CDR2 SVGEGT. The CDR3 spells CASSYKPGQGNNQPQHF. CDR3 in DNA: TGTGCCAGCAGTTACAAACCAGGACAGGGGAACAATCAGCCCCAGCATTTT.

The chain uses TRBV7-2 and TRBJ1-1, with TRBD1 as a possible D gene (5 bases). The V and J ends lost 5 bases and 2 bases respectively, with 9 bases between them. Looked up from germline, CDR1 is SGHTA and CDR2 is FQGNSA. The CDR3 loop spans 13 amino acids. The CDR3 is CASSVGRNTEAFF. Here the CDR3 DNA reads TGTGCCAGCAGCGTGGGGCGTAACACTGAAGCTTTCTTT.

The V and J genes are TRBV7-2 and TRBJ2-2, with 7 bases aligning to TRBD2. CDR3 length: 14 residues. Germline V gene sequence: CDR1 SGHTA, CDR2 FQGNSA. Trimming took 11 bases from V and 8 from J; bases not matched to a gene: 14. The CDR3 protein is CAGKGGSPQGELFF. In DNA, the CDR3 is TGTGCCGGCAAGGGCGGGAGCCCACAGGGGGAGCTGTTTTTT.

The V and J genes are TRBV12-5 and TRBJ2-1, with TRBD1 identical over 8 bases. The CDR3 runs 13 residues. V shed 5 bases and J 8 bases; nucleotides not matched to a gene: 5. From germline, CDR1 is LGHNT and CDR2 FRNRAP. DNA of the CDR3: TGTGCTAGTGGTCCACCAGGGGGCTATGAGCAGTTCTTC. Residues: CASGPPGGYEQFF.

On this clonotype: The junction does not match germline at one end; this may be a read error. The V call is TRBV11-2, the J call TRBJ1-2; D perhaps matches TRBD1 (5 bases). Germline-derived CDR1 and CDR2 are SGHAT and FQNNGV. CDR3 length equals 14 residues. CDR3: CASSLTEGIYGYIF. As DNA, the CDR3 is TGTGCCAGCAGCTTAACGGAGGGGATCTATGGCTACATCTTC.

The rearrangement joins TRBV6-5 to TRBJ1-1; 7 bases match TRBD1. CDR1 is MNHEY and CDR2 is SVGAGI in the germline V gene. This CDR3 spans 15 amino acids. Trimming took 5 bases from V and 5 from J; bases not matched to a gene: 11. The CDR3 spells CASSPRGRGQTEAFF. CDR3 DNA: TGTGCCAGCAGTCCCCGGGGAAGGGGACAGACTGAAGCTTTCTTT.

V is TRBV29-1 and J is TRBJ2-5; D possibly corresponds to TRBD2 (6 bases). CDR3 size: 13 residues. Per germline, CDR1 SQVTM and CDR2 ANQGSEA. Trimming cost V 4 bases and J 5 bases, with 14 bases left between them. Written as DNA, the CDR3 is TGCAGCGTTGGGGGGGTCGGGAGCGAGACCCAGTACTTC. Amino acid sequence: CSVGGVGSETQYF.

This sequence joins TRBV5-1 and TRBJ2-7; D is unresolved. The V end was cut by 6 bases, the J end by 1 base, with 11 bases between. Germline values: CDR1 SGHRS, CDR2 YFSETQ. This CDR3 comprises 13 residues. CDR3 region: CASTGGVSYEQYF. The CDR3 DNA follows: TGCGCCAGCACGGGTGGGGTTTCCTACGAGCAGTACTTC.

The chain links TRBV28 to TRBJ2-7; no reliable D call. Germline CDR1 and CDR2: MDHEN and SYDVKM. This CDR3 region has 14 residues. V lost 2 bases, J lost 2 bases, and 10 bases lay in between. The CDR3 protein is CASSLIGDTYEQYF. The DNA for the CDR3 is TGTGCCAGCAGTTTAATAGGAGATACCTACGAGCAGTACTTC. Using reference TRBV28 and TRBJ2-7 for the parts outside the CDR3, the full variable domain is DVKVTQSSRYLVKRTGEKVFLECVQDMDHENMFWYRQDPGLGLRLIYFSYDVKMKEKGDIPEGYSVSREKKERFSLILESASTNQTSMYLCASSLIGDTYEQYFGPGTRLTVT.

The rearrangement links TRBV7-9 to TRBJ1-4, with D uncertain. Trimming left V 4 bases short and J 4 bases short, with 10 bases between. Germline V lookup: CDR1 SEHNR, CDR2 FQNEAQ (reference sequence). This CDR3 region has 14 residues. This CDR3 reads CASSYSTGNEKLFF. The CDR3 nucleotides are TGTGCCAGCAGCTATTCGACTGGTAATGAAAAACTGTTTTTT.

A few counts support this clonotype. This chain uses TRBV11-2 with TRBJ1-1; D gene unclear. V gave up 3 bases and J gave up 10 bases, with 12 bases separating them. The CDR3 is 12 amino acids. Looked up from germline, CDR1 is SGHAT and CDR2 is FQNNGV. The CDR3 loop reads CASSFYGGVAFF. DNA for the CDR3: TGTGCCAGCAGCTTTTATGGCGGGGTAGCTTTCTTT.

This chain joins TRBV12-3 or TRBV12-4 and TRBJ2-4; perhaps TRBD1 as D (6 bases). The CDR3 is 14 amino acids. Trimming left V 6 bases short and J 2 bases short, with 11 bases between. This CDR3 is CASRLTGTKNIQYF. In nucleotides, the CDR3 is TGTGCCAGCAGGTTGACAGGAACCAAAAACATTCAGTACTTC.

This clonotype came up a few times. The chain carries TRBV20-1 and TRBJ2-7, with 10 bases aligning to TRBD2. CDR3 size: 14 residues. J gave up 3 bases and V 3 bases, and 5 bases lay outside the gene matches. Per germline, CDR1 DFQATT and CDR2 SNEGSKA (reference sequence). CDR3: CSASRLAGVYEQYF. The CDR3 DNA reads TGCAGTGCTAGTCGGCTAGCGGGAGTCTACGAGCAGTACTTC.

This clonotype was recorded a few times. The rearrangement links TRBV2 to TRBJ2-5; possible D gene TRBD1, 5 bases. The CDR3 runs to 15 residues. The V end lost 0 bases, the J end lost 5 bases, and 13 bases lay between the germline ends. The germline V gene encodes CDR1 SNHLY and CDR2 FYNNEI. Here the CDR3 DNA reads TGTGCCAGCAGTGAAGCGGCAGGGTCAGGGGAGACCCAGTACTTC. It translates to CASSEAAGSGETQYF.

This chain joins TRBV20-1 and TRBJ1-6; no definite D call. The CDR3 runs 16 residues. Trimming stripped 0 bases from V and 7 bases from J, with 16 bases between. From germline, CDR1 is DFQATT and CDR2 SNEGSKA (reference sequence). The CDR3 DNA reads TGCAGTGCTAGAGATCAAGGACTCCCAGCGAATTCACCCCTCCACTTT. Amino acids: CSARDQGLPANSPLHF.

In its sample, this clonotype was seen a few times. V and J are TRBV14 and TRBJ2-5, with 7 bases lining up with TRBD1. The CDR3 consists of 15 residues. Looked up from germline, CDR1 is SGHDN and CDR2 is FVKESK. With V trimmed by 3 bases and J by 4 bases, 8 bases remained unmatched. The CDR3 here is CASSQDRSPGETQYF. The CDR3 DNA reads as TGTGCCAGCAGCCAGGACAGGTCACCGGGAGAGACCCAGTACTTC. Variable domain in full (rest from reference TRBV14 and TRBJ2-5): EAGVTQFPSHSVIEKGQTVTLRCDPISGHDNLYWYRRVMGKEIKFLLHFVKESKQDESGMPNNRFLAERTGGTYSTLKVQPAELEDSGVYFCASSQDRSPGETQYFGPGTRLLVL.

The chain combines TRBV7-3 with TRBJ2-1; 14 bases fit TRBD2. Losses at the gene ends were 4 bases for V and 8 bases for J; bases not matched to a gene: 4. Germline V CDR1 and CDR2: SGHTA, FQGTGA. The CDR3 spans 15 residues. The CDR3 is CASSYGTSGSHEQFF. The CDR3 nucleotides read TGTGCCAGCAGCTACGGGACTAGCGGGAGCCATGAGCAGTTCTTC. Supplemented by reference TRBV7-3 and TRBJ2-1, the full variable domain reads GAGVSQTPSNKVTEKGKYVELRCDPISGHTALYWYRQSLGQGPEFLIYFQGTGAADDSGLPNDRFFAVRPEGSVSTLKIQRTERGDSAVYLCASSYGTSGSHEQFFGPGTRLTVL.

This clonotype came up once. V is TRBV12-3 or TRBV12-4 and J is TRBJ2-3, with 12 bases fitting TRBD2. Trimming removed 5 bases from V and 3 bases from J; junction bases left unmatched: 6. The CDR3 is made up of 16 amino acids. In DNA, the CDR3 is TGTGCCAGCAGTCCCCGGACTAGCGGGATTACAGATACGCAGTATTTT. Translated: CASSPRTSGITDTQYF.

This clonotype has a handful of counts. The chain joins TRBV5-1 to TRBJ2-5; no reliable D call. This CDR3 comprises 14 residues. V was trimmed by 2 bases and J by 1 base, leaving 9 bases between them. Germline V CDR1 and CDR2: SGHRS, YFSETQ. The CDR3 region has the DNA TGCGCCAGCAGCTTTTCGGCTAGCCAAGAGACCCAGTACTTC. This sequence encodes CASSFSASQETQYF.

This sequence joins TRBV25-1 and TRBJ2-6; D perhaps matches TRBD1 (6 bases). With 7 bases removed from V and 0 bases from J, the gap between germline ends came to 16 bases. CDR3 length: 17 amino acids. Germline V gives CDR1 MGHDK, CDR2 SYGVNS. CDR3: CASMGVGGPSGANVLTF. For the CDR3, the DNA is TGTGCCAGCATGGGGGTTGGGGGCCCCTCTGGGGCCAACGTCCTGACTTTC. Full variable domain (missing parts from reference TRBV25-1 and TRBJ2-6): EADIYQTPRYLVIGTGKKITLECSQTMGHDKMYWYQQDPGMELHLIHYSYGVNSTEKGDLSSESTVSRIRTEHFPLTLESARPSHTSQYLCASMGVGGPSGANVLTFGAGSRLTVL.

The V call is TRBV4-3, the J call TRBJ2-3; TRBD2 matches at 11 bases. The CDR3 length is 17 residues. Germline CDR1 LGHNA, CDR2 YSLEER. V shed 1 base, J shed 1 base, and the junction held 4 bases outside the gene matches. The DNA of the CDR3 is TGCGCCAGCAGCCAAGCGTTAGCGGGAGGGCGCACAGATACGCAGTATTTT. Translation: CASSQALAGGRTDTQYF.

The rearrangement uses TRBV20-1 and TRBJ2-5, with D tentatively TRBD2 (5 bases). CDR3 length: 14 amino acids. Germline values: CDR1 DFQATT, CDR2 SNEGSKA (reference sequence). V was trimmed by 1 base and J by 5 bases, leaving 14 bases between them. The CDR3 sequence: CSARGMGSGETQYF. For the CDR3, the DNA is TGCAGTGCTAGAGGCATGGGGTCGGGGGAGACCCAGTACTTC.

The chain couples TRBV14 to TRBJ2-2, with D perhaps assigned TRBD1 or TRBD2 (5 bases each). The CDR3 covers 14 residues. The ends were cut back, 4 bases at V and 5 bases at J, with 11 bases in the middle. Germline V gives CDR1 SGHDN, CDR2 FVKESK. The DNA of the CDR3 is TGTGCCAGCAGCCGGGGGTACGGGACCGGGGAGCTGTTTTTT. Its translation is CASSRGYGTGELFF.

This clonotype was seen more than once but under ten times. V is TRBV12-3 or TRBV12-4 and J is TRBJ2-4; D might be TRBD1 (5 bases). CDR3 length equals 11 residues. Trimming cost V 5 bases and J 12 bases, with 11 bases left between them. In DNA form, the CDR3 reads TGTGCCAGCAGTCCCCTGGGGCATCAGTACTTC. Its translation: CASSPLGHQYF.

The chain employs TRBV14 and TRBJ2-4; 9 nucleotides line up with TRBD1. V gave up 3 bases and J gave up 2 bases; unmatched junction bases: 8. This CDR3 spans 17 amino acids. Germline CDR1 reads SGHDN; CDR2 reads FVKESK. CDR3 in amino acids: CASSHTGGASSKNIQYF. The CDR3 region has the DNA TGTGCCAGCAGCCATACAGGGGGCGCATCTTCCAAAAACATTCAGTACTTC.